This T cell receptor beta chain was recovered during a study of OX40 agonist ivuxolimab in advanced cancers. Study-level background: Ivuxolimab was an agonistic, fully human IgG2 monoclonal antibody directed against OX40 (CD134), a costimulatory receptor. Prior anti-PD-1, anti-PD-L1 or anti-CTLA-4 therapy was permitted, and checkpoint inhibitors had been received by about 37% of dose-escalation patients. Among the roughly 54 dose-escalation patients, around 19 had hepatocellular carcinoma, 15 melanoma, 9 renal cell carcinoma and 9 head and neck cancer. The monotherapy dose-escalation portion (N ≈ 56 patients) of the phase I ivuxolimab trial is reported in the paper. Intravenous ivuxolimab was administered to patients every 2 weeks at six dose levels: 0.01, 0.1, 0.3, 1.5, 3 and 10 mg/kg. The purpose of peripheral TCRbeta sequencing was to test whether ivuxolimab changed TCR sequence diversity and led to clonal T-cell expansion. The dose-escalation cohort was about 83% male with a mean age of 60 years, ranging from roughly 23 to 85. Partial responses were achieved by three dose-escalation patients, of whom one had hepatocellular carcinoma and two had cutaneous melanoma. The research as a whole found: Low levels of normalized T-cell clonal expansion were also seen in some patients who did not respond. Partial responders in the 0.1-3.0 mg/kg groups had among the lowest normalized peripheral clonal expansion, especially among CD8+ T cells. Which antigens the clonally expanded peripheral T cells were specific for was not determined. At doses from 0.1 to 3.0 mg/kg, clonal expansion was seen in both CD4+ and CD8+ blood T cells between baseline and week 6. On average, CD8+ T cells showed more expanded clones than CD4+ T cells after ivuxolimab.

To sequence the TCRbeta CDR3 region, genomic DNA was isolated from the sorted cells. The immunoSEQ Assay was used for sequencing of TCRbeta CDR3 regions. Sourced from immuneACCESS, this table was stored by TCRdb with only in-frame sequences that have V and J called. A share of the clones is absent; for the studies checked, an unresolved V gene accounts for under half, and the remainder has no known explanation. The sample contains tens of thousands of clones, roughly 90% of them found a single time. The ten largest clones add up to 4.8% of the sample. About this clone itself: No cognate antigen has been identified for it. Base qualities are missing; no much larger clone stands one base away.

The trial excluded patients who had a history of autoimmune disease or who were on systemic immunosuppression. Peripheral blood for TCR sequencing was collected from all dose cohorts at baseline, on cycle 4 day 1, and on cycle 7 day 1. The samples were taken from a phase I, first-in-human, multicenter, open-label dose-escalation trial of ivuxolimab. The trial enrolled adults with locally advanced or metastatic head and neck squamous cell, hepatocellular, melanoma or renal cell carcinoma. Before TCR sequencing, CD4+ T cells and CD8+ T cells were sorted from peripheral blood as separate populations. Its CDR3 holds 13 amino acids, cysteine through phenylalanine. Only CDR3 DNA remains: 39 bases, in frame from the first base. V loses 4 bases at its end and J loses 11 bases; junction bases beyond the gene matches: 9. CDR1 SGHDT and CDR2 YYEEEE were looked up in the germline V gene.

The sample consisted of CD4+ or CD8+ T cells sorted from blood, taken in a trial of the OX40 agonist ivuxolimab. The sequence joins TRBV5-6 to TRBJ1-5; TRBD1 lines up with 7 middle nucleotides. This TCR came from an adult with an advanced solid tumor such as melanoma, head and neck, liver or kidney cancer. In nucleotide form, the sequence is TGTGCCAGCAGCCGGACAGGCGTGAGTACCCAGCATTTT. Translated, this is CASSRTGVSTQHF.